The source of this TCR beta chain is a study of shared clonotypes between healthy human individuals. The CDR3 has 15 amino acids. Germline-derived CDR1 and CDR2 are SGHAT and FQNNGV. V was pared by 3 bases and J by 2 bases, with 3 bases of the junction left unmatched. This table comes from immunoSEQ multiplex PCR, and its TCRdb copy is limited to in-frame clones, with some not included. Of about 1.5 million clones in the sample, 95% to 99% were seen once. This TCR was sampled from a man aged 25 to 40 in good health. Sequencing input: naive CD4+ T cells sorted from blood. Regarding subset: CD45RA+ positively selected. The rearrangement joins TRBV11-2 to TRBJ2-3; TRBD1 agrees at 9 bases. The CDR3 DNA follows: TGTGCCAGCAGCTTCGGGGACAGGGACACAGATACGCAGTATTTT. This translates into CASSFGDRDTDTQYF.